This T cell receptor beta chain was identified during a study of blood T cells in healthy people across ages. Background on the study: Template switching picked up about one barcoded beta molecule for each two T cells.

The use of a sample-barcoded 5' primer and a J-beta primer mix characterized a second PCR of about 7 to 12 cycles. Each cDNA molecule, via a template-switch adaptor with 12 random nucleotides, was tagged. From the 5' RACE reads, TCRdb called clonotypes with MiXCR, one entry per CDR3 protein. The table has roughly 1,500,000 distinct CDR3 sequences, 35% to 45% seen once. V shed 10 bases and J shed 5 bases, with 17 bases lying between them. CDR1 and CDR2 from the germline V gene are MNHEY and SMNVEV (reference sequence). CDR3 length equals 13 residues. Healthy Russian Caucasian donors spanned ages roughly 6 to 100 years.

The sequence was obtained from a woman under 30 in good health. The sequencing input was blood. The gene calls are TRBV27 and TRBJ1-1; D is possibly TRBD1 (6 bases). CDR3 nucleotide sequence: TGTGCCACCCGCGGGGGGCGTATAACTGAAGCTTTCTTT. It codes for CATRGGRITEAFF.